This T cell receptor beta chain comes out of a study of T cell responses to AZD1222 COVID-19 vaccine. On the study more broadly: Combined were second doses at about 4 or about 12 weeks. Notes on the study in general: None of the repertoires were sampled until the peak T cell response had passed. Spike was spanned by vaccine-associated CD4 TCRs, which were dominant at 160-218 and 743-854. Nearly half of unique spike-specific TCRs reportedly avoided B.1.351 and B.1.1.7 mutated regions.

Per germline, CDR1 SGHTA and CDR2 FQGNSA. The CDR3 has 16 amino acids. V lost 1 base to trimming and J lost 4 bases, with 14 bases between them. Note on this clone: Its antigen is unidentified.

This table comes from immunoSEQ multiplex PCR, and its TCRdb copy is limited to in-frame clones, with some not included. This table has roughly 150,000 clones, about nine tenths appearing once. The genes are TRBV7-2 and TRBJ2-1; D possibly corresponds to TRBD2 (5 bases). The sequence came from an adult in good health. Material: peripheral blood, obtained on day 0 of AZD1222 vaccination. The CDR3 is CASSLVLAGGYNEQFF. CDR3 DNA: TGTGCCAGCAGCTTAGTTTTGGCGGGTGGGTACAATGAGCAGTTCTTC.